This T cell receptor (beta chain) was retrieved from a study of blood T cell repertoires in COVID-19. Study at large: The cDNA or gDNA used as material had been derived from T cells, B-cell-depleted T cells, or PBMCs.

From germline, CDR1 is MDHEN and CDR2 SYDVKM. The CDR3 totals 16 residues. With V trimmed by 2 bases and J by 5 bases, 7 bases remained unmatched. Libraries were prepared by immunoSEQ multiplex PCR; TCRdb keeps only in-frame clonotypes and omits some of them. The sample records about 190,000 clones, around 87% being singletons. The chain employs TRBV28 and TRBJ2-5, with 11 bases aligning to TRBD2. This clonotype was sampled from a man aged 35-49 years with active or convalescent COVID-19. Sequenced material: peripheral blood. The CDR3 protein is CASSLTVAGGLETQYF. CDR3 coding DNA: TGTGCCAGCAGTTTAACCGTAGCGGGGGGGCTGGAGACCCAGTACTTC.